This T cell receptor beta chain comes out of a study of cytomegalovirus exposure and HLA in healthy donors. Germline loops: CDR1 SGHKS, CDR2 YYEKEE (reference sequence). The CDR3 runs 13 residues. V trimming: 5 bases; J trimming: 4 bases; junction bases outside the gene matches: 3. Use of 60 Vbeta and 13 Jbeta primers characterized the PCR. Profiling relied on immunoSEQ multiplex PCR, and the TCRdb table lists in-frame clones only, not all of them. The sample includes 100,000 to 130,000 clones, approximately 76% seen only once; the top ten take about 2.5%. The chain couples TRBV5-5 to TRBJ2-1; TRBD1 matches at 7 bases. This clonotype was sampled from a man between 18 and 35 years old in good health and CMV-seronegative. The source material was PBMCs. This CDR3 reads CASRRTGYNEQFF. CDR3 DNA sequence: TGTGCCAGCAGAAGGACAGGATACAATGAGCAGTTCTTC. The full variable domain, its missing parts supplied by reference TRBV5-5 and TRBJ2-1, is DAGVTQSPTHLIKTRGQQVTLRCSPISGHKSVSWYQQVLGQGPQFIFQYYEKEERGRGNFPDRFSARQFPNYSSELNVNALLLGDSALYLCASRRTGYNEQFFGPGTRLTVL.